This T cell receptor (beta chain) was sequenced for a study of early T cells in non-severe SARS-CoV-2 infection. This clonotype appeared a few times. One entry per CDR3 protein, called by TCRdb with MiXCR from the 5' RACE reads. The sample lists roughly 90,000 distinct CDR3 sequences; over 11% were seen once. The CDR3 consists of 11 residues. Germline lookup yields CDR1 SQVTM and CDR2 ANQGSEA. V was trimmed by 5 bases and J by 15 bases, leaving 14 bases between them. This chain uses TRBV29-1 with TRBJ1-6; the D gene is possibly TRBD1 (5 bases). This sequence was found in an adult who was a healthcare worker with PCR-confirmed SARS-CoV-2 infection or an uninfected control (not recorded which). Sequenced material: whole blood. CDR3 DNA sequence: TGCAGCGTTCAGTCGGGGGGTCTCCTCCACTTT. It yields the protein CSVQSGGLLHF.